Listed below are T cell receptor beta chains from one sample, sequenced in a study of beta chain features in type 1 diabetes. Assay used: immunoSEQ multiplex PCR; TCRdb lists only in-frame clones, some missing. The top ten hold 0.05% to 0.065% of the sample, which has around 500,000 clones, around 30% seen once. Sequencing used naive CD4+ T cells from blood. The receptor source for this set is a man younger than 35 in good health. The CDR3 runs from the conserved cysteine through the conserved F or W. D genes are given only for firm matches. Some rows mark clone size as missing; the rest say once, few, many or name a class of expanded clone.

TRBJ2-6	TRBV19	.	.	TGTGCCAGTATGAAGATTTACTCTGGGGCCAACGTCCTGACTTTC	CASMKIYSGANVLTF
TRBJ2-7	TRBV5-1	.	TRBD2	TGCGCCAGCAGCTTTCAGACTAGCGTCTCCTCCTACGAGCAGTACTTC	CASSFQTSVSSYEQYF
TRBJ2-6	TRBV7-9	few	.	TGTGCCAGCAGCTCCCACGGGACTGGGGCCAACGTCCTGACTTTC	CASSSHGTGANVLTF
TRBJ2-1	TRBV30	few	TRBD2	TGTGCCTGGAGTGGTGCGGGCGGGAGGAGCCAAGGCTCCTACAATGAGCAGTTCTTC	CAWSGAGGRSQGSYNEQFF
TRBJ2-7	TRBV29-1	few	.	TGCAGCGCCGTTGACTCGAGAGCTTACGAGCAGTACTTC	CSAVDSRAYEQYF
TRBJ2-5	TRBV5-4	few	.	TGTGCCAGCAGCTTCCGGGATAGCGGCACCCAAGAGACCCAGTACTTC	CASSFRDSGTQETQYF
TRBJ2-1	TRBV7-6	.	TRBD2	TGTGCCAGCAGCTTGGGGGAGGGGTATGAGCAGTTCTTC	CASSLGEGYEQFF
TRBJ1-4	TRBV7-2	.	.	TGTGCCAGCAGCCGGATCGGGGGTAATGAAAAACTGTTTTTT	CASSRIGGNEKLFF
TRBJ2-1	TRBV7-3	.	TRBD2	TGTGCCTCAGCGAGAGGGCTAGCGGCCTACAATGAGCAGTTCTTC	CASARGLAAYNEQFF
TRBJ2-1	TRBV30	few	.	TGTGCCTGGAGTGTAAGCCGGGCCTTGGGGAATGAGCAGTTCTTC	CAWSVSRALGNEQFF
TRBJ1-1	TRBV7-9	few	TRBD1	TGTGCCAGCAGCCCAGACAGGGACCTAAACACTGAAGCTTTCTTT	CASSPDRDLNTEAFF
TRBJ1-2	TRBV28	few	TRBD1	TGTGCCAGCAGAGTCACGGGACAGTTTTTCGATGGCTACACCTTC	CASRVTGQFFDGYTF
TRBJ2-7	TRBV30	few	TRBD2	TGTGCCTGGAAAACCGGGACTAGCGGCTCCTACGAGCAGTACTTC	CAWKTGTSGSYEQYF
TRBJ2-3	TRBV5-1	.	.	TGCGCCAGCAGCCCCCTGGGTACAGCCCTCACAGATACGCAGTATTTT	CASSPLGTALTDTQYF
TRBJ2-1	TRBV7-2	few	TRBD2	TGTGCCAGCAGCTTAGCGGGACTAGCGGGCAGGGAGCAGTTCTTC	CASSLAGLAGREQFF
TRBJ2-1	TRBV7-2	few	TRBD1	TGTGCCAGCAGCTTAAGGGACAGGTACAACAATGAGCAGTTCTTC	CASSLRDRYNNEQFF
TRBJ2-7	TRBV30	.	.	TGTGCCGGGTCCGGACAGAGGATCTACGAGCAGTACTTC	CAGSGQRIYEQYF
TRBJ2-1	TRBV5-1	.	TRBD2	TGCGCCAGCAGCTTGGGTGCGGGAGCCTACAATGAGCAGTTCTTC	CASSLGAGAYNEQFF
TRBJ2-1	TRBV7-2	few	.	TGTGCCAGCAGCTCATGGTCGAGCTCCTACAATGAGCAGTTCTTC	CASSSWSSSYNEQFF
TRBJ2-7	TRBV27	.	TRBD2	TGTGCCAGCAGTTTATTAGCTTCGGGGACTAGCGAGGCCTACGAGCAGTACTTC	CASSLLASGTSEAYEQYF
TRBJ2-4	TRBV6-1	.	.	TGTGCCAGCAGTGGGGACCGTACGGGAGCCAAAAACATTCAGTACTTC	CASSGDRTGAKNIQYF
TRBJ2-4	TRBV7-3	.	.	TGTGCCAGCAGCTTACGGCAGGGCCCCAAAAACATTCAGTACTTC	CASSLRQGPKNIQYF
TRBJ2-5	TRBV6-5	.	TRBD1	TGTGCCAGCAGTTGGGACAGGGAGGAGACCCAGTACTTC	CASSWDREETQYF
TRBJ1-4	TRBV7-9	.	.	TGTGCCAGCAGCTTTGGAACCACGGAGGAAAAACTGTTTTTT	CASSFGTTEEKLFF
TRBJ2-3	TRBV30	.	.	TGTGCCTGGAAAGACGGGTATAGCACAGATACGCAGTATTTT	CAWKDGYSTDTQYF
TRBJ1-4	TRBV9	.	.	TGTGCCAGCAGCGACCTACCCCGGGGCGCAGAGGAAAAACTGTTTTTT	CASSDLPRGAEEKLFF
TRBJ2-3	TRBV7-2	.	TRBD2	TGTGCCAGCAGCTTAAACGGGAGGCTCACAGATACGCAGTATTTT	CASSLNGRLTDTQYF
TRBJ2-7	TRBV2	once	.	TGTGCCAGCAGCTCTAGAGACCGGGAAAAGCAGTACTTC	CASSSRDREKQYF
TRBJ2-7	TRBV27	.	.	TGTGCCAGCAGCAAGACGACACTCAACCTCTACGAGCAGTACTTC	CASSKTTLNLYEQYF